The source of this T cell receptor (beta chain) is a study of early T cells in non-severe SARS-CoV-2 infection. Background on the study: Bulk RNA isolated from unsorted whole blood underwent sequencing; chains were not paired.

Unique molecular identifiers were attached to individual cDNA molecules. Each CDR3 protein gets one entry after TCRdb re-called the 5' RACE reads with MiXCR. This table has around 57,000 distinct CDR3 sequences, 6.2% appearing once. J gave up 0 bases and V 3 bases, and 5 bases lay outside the gene matches. The length of the CDR3 is 17 residues. Germline assignment: CDR1 SGDLS and CDR2 YYNGEE. Many counts were recorded for this clonotype. The V gene is TRBV9, the J gene TRBJ2-3, with 12 bases matching TRBD2. The TCR sequence derives from an adult who was a healthcare worker with PCR-confirmed SARS-CoV-2 infection or an uninfected control (not recorded which). Sequencing was done on a sample of whole blood. The CDR3 DNA follows: TGTGCCAGCAGCGAGGGTACTAGCGGGGGGAGCACAGATACGCAGTATTTT. Protein sequence: CASSEGTSGGSTDTQYF. Drawing the rest from reference TRBV9 and TRBJ2-3, the complete variable domain is DSGVTQTPKHLITATGQRVTLRCSPRSGDLSVYWYQQSLDQGLQFLIQYYNGEERAKGNILERFSAQQFPDLHSELNLSSLELGDSALYFCASSEGTSGGSTDTQYFGPGTRLTVL.